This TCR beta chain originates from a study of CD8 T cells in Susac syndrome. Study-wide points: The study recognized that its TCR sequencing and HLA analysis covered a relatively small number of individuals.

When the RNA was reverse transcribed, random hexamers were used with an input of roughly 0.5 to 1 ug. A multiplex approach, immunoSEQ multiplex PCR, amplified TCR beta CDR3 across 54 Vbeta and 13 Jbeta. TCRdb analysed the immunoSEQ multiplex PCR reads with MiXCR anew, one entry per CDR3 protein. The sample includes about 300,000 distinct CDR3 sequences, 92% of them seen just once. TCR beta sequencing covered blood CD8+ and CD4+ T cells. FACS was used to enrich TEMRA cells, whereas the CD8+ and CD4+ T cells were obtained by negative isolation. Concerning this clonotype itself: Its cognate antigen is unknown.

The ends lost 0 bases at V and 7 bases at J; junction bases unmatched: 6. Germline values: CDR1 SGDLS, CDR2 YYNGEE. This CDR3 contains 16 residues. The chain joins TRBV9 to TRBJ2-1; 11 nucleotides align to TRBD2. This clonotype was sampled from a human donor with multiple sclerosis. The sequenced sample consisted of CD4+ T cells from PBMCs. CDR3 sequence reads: CASSVVPSGRWNEQFF. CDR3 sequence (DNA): TGTGCCAGCAGCGTAGTCCCTAGCGGGAGGTGGAATGAGCAGTTCTTC. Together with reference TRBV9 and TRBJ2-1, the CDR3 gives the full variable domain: DSGVTQTPKHLITATGQRVTLRCSPRSGDLSVYWYQQSLDQGLQFLIQYYNGEERAKGNILERFSAQQFPDLHSELNLSSLELGDSALYFCASSVVPSGRWNEQFFGPGTRLTVL.